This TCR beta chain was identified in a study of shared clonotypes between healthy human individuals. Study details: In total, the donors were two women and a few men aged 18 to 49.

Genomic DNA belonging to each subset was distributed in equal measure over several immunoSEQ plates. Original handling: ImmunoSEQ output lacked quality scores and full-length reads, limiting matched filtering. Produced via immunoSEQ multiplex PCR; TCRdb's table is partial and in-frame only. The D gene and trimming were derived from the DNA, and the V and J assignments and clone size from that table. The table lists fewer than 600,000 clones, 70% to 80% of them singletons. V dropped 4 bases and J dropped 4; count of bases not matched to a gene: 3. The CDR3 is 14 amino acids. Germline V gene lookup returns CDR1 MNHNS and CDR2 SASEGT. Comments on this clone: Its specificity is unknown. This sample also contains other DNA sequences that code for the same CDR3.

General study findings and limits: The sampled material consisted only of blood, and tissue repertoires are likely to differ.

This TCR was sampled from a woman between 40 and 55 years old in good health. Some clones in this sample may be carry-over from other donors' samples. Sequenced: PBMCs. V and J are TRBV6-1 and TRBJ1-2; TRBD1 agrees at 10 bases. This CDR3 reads CASSGDRGFYGYTF. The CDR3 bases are TGTGCCAGCAGTGGGGACAGGGGATTCTATGGCTACACCTTC.